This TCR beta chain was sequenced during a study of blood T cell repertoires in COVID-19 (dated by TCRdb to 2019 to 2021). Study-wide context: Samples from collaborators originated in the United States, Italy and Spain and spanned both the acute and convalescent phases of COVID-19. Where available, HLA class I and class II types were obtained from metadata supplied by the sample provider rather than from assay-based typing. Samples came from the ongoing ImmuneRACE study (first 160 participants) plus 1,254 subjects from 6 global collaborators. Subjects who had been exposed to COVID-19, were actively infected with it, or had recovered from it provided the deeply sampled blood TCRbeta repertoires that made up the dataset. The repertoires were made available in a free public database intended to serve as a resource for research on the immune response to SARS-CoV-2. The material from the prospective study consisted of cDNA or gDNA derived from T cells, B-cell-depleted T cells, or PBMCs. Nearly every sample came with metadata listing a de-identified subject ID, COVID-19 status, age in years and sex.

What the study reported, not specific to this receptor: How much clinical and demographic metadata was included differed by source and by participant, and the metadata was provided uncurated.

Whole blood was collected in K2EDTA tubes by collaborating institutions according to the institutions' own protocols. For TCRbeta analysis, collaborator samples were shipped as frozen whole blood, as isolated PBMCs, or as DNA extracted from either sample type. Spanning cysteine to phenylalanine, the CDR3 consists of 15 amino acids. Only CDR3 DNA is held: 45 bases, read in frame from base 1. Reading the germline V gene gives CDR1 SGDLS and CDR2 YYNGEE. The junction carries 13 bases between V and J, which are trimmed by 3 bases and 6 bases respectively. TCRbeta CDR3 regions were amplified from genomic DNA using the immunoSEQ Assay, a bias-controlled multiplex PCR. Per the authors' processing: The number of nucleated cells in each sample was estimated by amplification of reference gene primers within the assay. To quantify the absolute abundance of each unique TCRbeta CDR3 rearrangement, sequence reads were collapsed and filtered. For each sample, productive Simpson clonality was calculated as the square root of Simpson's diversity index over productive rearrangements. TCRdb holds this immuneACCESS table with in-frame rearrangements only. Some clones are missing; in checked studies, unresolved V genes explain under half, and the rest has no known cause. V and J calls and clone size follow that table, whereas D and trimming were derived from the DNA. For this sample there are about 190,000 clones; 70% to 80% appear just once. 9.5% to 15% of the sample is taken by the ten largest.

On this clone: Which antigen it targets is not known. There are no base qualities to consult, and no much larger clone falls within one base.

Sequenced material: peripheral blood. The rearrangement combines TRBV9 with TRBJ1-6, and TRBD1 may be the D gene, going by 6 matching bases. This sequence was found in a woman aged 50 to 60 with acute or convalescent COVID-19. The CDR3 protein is CASSATGNGNSPLHF. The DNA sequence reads TGTGCCAGCAGCGCTACAGGGAACGGTAATTCACCCCTCCACTTT.